This TCR beta chain was documented in a study of blood T cell repertoires in COVID-19. Study-level information: There were acute and convalescent COVID-19 samples, and they came from the United States, Italy and Spain. Sources were T cells, B-cell-depleted T cells, or PBMCs; the material itself was cDNA or gDNA.

Libraries were prepared by immunoSEQ multiplex PCR; TCRdb keeps only in-frame clonotypes and omits some of them. The profile shows 150,000 or so clones, more than 75% of them singletons. Seattle patient enrollment occurred during active infection, with longitudinal follow-up thereafter. Trimming stripped 5 bases from V and 7 bases from J, with 15 bases between. There are 13 residues in the CDR3. Per the germline V gene, CDR1 is MNHEY and CDR2 is SVGEGT. The sequence was obtained from a woman between 65 and 79 years old with COVID-19, enrolled during active disease. The sequencing input was peripheral blood. The chain links TRBV6-2 or TRBV6-3 to TRBJ2-7; D is possibly TRBD2 (6 bases). The DNA of the CDR3 is TGTGCCAGCAGTCTAGCGACCTCGGGGGAGCAGTACTTC. Protein: CASSLATSGEQYF.